This TCR beta chain was sequenced during a study of graft-versus-host responses after intestinal transplantation. Using immunoSEQ multiplex PCR, the repertoire was profiled, and TCRdb retains in-frame clones only, with some absent. The sample holds about 59,000 clones; around 93% are singletons and the top ten take 0.38%. As regards this clone: The antigen is unknown.

The input for sequencing was unstimulated CD4+ T cells sorted from spleen or lymph node cells, taken before transplant. This clonotype was obtained from a human donor who was the organ donor for an intestinal transplant.

CDR3 residues: CASSLVGLAGGLNTQYF. The CDR3 DNA sequence: TGTGCCAGCAGCTTGGTGGGACTAGCGGGGGGGCTGAATACGCAGTATTTT. V usage is TRBV5-6 and J usage is TRBJ2-3; TRBD2 aligns across 16 bases. This CDR3 is 17 amino acids long. The germline V gene encodes CDR1 SGHDT and CDR2 YYEEEE. Trimming removed 0 bases from V and 7 bases from J; junction bases left unmatched: 5.